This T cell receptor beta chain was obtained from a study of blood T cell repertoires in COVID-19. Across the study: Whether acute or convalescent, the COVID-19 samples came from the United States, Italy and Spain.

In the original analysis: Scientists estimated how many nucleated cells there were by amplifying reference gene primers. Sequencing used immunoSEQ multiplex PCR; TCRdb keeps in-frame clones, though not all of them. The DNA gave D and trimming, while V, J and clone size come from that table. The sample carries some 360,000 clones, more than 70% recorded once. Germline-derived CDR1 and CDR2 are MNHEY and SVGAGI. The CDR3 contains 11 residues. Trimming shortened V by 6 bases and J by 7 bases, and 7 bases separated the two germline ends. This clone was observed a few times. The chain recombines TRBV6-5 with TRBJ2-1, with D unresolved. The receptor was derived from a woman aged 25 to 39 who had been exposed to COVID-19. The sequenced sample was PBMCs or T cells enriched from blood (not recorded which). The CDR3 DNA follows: TGTGCCAGCAGGATTCAGAATGAGCAGTTCTTC. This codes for CASRIQNEQFF.